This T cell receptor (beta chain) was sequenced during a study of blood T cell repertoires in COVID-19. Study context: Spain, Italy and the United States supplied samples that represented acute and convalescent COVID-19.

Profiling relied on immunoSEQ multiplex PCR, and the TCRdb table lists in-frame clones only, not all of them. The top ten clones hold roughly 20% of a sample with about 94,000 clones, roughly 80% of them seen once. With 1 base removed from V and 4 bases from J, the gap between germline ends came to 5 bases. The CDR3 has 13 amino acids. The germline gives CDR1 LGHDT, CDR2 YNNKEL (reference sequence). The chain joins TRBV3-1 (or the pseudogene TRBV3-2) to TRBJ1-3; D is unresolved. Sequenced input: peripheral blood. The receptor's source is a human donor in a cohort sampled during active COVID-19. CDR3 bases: TGTGCCAGCAGCCAAGGAGTAGGAAACACCATATATTTT. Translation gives CASSQGVGNTIYF.